A selection of T cell receptor beta chains follows, all from one sample in a study of neurological immune-mediated disorders. Using its own MiXCR run on the 5' RACE reads, TCRdb lists one record per CDR3 protein. The table shows 30,000 to 40,000 distinct CDR3 sequences, with 3.5% to 4% occurring only once. The material sequenced was PBMCs. All receptors derive from a man between 25 and 39 years old with multiple sclerosis. Both conserved end residues are part of each CDR3. A D gene is named only where the DNA matches it firmly. Not every row has a clone size; where given, it reads once, few, many or a size class.

j_call d_call v_call clone_size cdr3_aa cdr3_nt
TRBJ1-2 TRBD1 TRBV20-1 many CSADRQGNYGYTF TGCAGTGCGGACCGACAGGGGAACTATGGCTACACCTTC
TRBJ2-3 TRBD1 TRBV10-2 many CASRQDRADTQYF TGCGCCAGCAGGCAGGACAGGGCGGATACGCAGTATTTT
TRBJ2-7 . TRBV5-1 many CASSFQDGYEQYF TGCGCCAGCAGCTTCCAGGACGGCTACGAGCAGTACTTC
TRBJ2-7 TRBD1 TRBV11-3 many CASSPSPGQDYEQYF TGTGCCAGCAGCCCAAGCCCGGGACAGGACTACGAGCAGTACTTC
TRBJ1-2 . TRBV7-6 . CASSLAPKAYGYTF TGTGCCAGCAGCTTAGCCCCAAAGGCCTATGGCTACACCTTC
TRBJ2-1 . TRBV7-3 many CASKQGHSYNEQFF TGTGCCAGCAAGCAGGGCCACTCCTACAATGAGCAGTTCTTC
TRBJ2-1 . TRBV2 many CASSEASFYNEQFF TGTGCCAGCAGTGAAGCCTCGTTCTACAATGAGCAGTTCTTC
TRBJ1-1 . TRBV5-1 many CASSLDSSNTEAFF TGCGCCAGCAGCTTGGATTCATCGAACACTGAAGCTTTCTTT
TRBJ2-1 TRBD1 TRBV5-1 many CASSSFVDRGTHEQFF TGCGCCAGCAGCTCCTTCGTGGACAGGGGGACTCATGAGCAGTTCTTC
TRBJ1-1 TRBD1 TRBV25-1 many CASRGTGAWNTEAFF TGTGCCAGCAGGGGGACAGGCGCCTGGAACACTGAAGCTTTCTTT